This record covers a single T cell receptor (beta chain). Its antigen remains unknown. A read error may account for a junction end that differs from germline. Starting material for RNA and DNA co-extraction consisted of about 19-32 mg of unsorted bulk tissue. Cases comprised patients with primary liver carcinoma who received surgical resection. Every one of the tumor samples had a viable tumor cell content above 75%. The sample belongs to a study of tumor-infiltrating lymphocytes in primary liver carcinoma. For the study at large: The patients, men and women alike, were aged 30 to 69 years.

TCR beta cDNA came from approximately 540 ng total RNA, primed with a constant-region primer. Sequencing libraries for TCR beta derived from three nested multiplex PCR rounds that used slightly modified ARM-PCR. In the first two PCR rounds, TRBV1-TRBV30 forward primers were paired with a C-beta reverse primer, and each round lasted nine to ten cycles. TCRdb reprocessed the multiplex PCR reads with MiXCR, giving one entry per CDR3 protein. The sample comprises approximately 99,000 distinct CDR3 sequences, approximately 71% of which are singletons, and approximately 10% rests with the top ten. CDR3 length: 17 residues. Germline CDR1 and CDR2: SGHAT and FQNNGV. General study findings and limits: Researchers report that only about 8-25% of top clones turned up in all five tumor regions.

This TCR was recovered from a woman in her sixties with primary liver carcinoma and hepatitis B virus infection. The chain carries TRBV11-2 and TRBJ2-4; D perhaps matches TRBD2 (5 bases). The sample consisted of liver tumor tissue from sampling region 5. Described subset: tumor region T5, tumor centre. CDR3: CASSSDLGSSAKNIQYF. The DNA of the CDR3 is TGCGCCAGCAGCTCAGATCTAGGGAGCTCAGCCAAAAACATTCAGTACTTC.